Listed below are T cell receptor beta chains from one sample, sequenced in a study of cytomegalovirus exposure and HLA in healthy donors. Sequencing used immunoSEQ multiplex PCR; TCRdb keeps in-frame clones, though not all of them. The sample lists 210,000 or so clones, around 89% seen once, with 0.95% to 1.1% in the top ten. What was sequenced was PBMCs. These receptors were obtained from a woman aged 18-29 years in good health and CMV-seronegative. CDR3s include the opening cysteine and the closing phenylalanine or tryptophan. D genes are given only for firm matches. Where a row states a size, it is once, few, many or the class of an expanded clone; other rows omit it.

j_gene: TRBJ2-5; d_gene: -; abundance: once; v_gene: TRBV7-2; CDR3nt: TGTGCCAGCAGCTTGGTACTAGGCCAAGAGACCCAGTACTTC; CDR3aa: CASSLVLGQETQYF
j_gene: TRBJ2-3; d_gene: TRBD1; abundance: -; v_gene: TRBV6-7; CDR3nt: TGTGCCAGCAGTTTCGGACAGGGGAGGTATACGCAGTATTTT; CDR3aa: CASSFGQGRYTQYF
j_gene: TRBJ2-3; d_gene: TRBD2; abundance: -; v_gene: TRBV5-1; CDR3nt: TGCGCCAGCAGAACCGGGGGGGGTTCGGCTAGCACAGATACGCAGTATTTT; CDR3aa: CASRTGGGSASTDTQYF
j_gene: TRBJ2-1; d_gene: -; abundance: -; v_gene: TRBV7-9; CDR3nt: TGTGCCAGCAGCTCCACCGGGACACGTAACTACAATGAGCAGTTCTTC; CDR3aa: CASSSTGTRNYNEQFF
j_gene: TRBJ1-6; d_gene: TRBD1; abundance: -; v_gene: TRBV10-3; CDR3nt: TGTGCCATCCGAGGGACAGGGAATTCACCCCTCCACTTT; CDR3aa: CAIRGTGNSPLHF
j_gene: TRBJ2-1; d_gene: TRBD2; abundance: -; v_gene: TRBV4-1; CDR3nt: TGCGCCAGCAGCCAAGACTCGCCTAGCGGGGGGGTAGGGGAGCAGTTCTTC; CDR3aa: CASSQDSPSGGVGEQFF
j_gene: TRBJ2-3; d_gene: -; abundance: -; v_gene: TRBV14; CDR3nt: TGTGCCAGCAGCCAATGGAGCTTCAGGGCAGATACGCAGTATTTT; CDR3aa: CASSQWSFRADTQYF
j_gene: TRBJ1-3; d_gene: TRBD1; abundance: -; v_gene: TRBV10-1; CDR3nt: TGCGCCAGCAGTGATGGGACAGAGATCTCTGGAAACACCATATATTTT; CDR3aa: CASSDGTEISGNTIYF
j_gene: TRBJ2-1; d_gene: -; abundance: -; v_gene: TRBV19; CDR3nt: TGTGCCAGTAGTATAGGTGGCGGTACCTACAATGAGCAGTTCTTC; CDR3aa: CASSIGGGTYNEQFF
j_gene: TRBJ1-1; d_gene: -; abundance: few; v_gene: TRBV5-1; CDR3nt: TGCGCCAGCAGCTTGGGACAGTATCGGGACACTGAAGCTTTCTTT; CDR3aa: CASSLGQYRDTEAFF
j_gene: TRBJ1-1; d_gene: TRBD1; abundance: -; v_gene: TRBV5-4; CDR3nt: TGTGCCAGCAGCCGAACCCCCTATCGACAGGGGGCGTCTAAGGACACTGAAGCTTTCTTT; CDR3aa: CASSRTPYRQGASKDTEAFF
j_gene: TRBJ1-5; d_gene: TRBD1; abundance: -; v_gene: TRBV27; CDR3nt: TGTGCCAGCATCCTACATCCCAGGCTGGGGACAGCATTGCATAATCAGCCCCAGCATTTT; CDR3aa: CASILHPRLGTALHNQPQHF
j_gene: TRBJ2-1; d_gene: -; abundance: once; v_gene: TRBV6-6; CDR3nt: TGTGCCAGCAGCCCCGTTCGACTCTCCTACAATGAGCAGTTCTTC; CDR3aa: CASSPVRLSYNEQFF
j_gene: TRBJ1-2; d_gene: -; abundance: -; v_gene: TRBV4-1; CDR3nt: TGCGCCAGCAGCCAAGACGCCAGGAACTATGGCTACACCTTC; CDR3aa: CASSQDARNYGYTF
j_gene: TRBJ2-1; d_gene: -; abundance: -; v_gene: TRBV5-1; CDR3nt: TGCGCCAGCAGCTTAGGGCCCGGGGGGACAAACAATGAGCAGTTCTTC; CDR3aa: CASSLGPGGTNNEQFF
j_gene: TRBJ1-3; d_gene: -; abundance: -; v_gene: TRBV18; CDR3nt: TGTGCCAGCTCAGACTCGGCGTGGTCTGTCGGAAACACCATATATTTT; CDR3aa: CASSDSAWSVGNTIYF
j_gene: TRBJ2-3; d_gene: TRBD1; abundance: -; v_gene: TRBV29-1; CDR3nt: TGCAGCGTTGGGGGACAGGGGTCTACAGATACGCAGTATTTT; CDR3aa: CSVGGQGSTDTQYF
j_gene: TRBJ2-5; d_gene: -; abundance: -; v_gene: TRBV11-2; CDR3nt: TGTGCCAGCAGCTTAGAGAGGGAGACCCAGTACTTC; CDR3aa: CASSLERETQYF
j_gene: TRBJ1-1; d_gene: -; abundance: -; v_gene: TRBV27; CDR3nt: TGTGCCAGCAGTTTATCGGCCCGCTTTGTGAACACTGAAGCTTTCTTT; CDR3aa: CASSLSARFVNTEAFF
j_gene: TRBJ2-3; d_gene: -; abundance: -; v_gene: TRBV18; CDR3nt: TGTGCCAGCTCACCATTGGGCGGGAACACAGATACGCAGTATTTT; CDR3aa: CASSPLGGNTDTQYF
j_gene: TRBJ2-7; d_gene: -; abundance: -; v_gene: TRBV9; CDR3nt: TGTGCCAGCAGCAGAGAGATCCCTAGGAACTGGTTGCCCTACGAGCAGTACTTC; CDR3aa: CASSREIPRNWLPYEQYF
j_gene: TRBJ2-4; d_gene: TRBD1; abundance: once; v_gene: TRBV7-9; CDR3nt: TGTGCCAGCAGCTCCCCTCGACAGGGGGTTTTAGCCAAAAACATTCAGTACTTC; CDR3aa: CASSSPRQGVLAKNIQYF
j_gene: TRBJ1-5; d_gene: TRBD1; abundance: -; v_gene: TRBV7-8; CDR3nt: TGTGCCAGCAGACTCGACAGGGGAAGCAATCAGCCCCAGCATTTT; CDR3aa: CASRLDRGSNQPQHF
j_gene: TRBJ2-7; d_gene: TRBD1; abundance: -; v_gene: TRBV9; CDR3nt: TGTGCCAGCAGCGGAGACAGGGGCTACGAGCAGTACTTC; CDR3aa: CASSGDRGYEQYF
j_gene: TRBJ2-7; d_gene: -; abundance: -; v_gene: TRBV13; CDR3nt: TGCGCCAGCAGCTTTAGCGGCGAGCAGTACTTC; CDR3aa: CASSFSGEQYF
j_gene: TRBJ1-5; d_gene: TRBD1; abundance: once; v_gene: TRBV4-2; CDR3nt: TGTGCCAGCAGCCAAGGGACAGGGGCCTCAAATCAGCCCCAGCATTTT; CDR3aa: CASSQGTGASNQPQHF
j_gene: TRBJ2-3; d_gene: -; abundance: -; v_gene: TRBV2; CDR3nt: TGTGCCAGCAGTGGGGAGACTGGAGATACGCAGTATTTT; CDR3aa: CASSGETGDTQYF
j_gene: TRBJ2-5; d_gene: TRBD2; abundance: few; v_gene: TRBV5-1; CDR3nt: TGCGCCAGCAGCCCGATAGCGGGGGTTGAGACCCAGTACTTC; CDR3aa: CASSPIAGVETQYF
j_gene: TRBJ2-5; d_gene: -; abundance: -; v_gene: TRBV5-1; CDR3nt: TGCGCCAGCAGCTTGGGGACAGAAGAGACCCAGTACTTC; CDR3aa: CASSLGTEETQYF
j_gene: TRBJ1-5; d_gene: TRBD1; abundance: -; v_gene: TRBV19; CDR3nt: TGTGCCAGTAGTAGAGCCCGACAGGGGGCAAGACAGCCCCAGCATTTT; CDR3aa: CASSRARQGARQPQHF
j_gene: TRBJ2-5; d_gene: TRBD2; abundance: -; v_gene: TRBV2; CDR3nt: TGTGCCAGCAGACCTGGGGAGGGGATATTGCTTGAGCAGTACTTC; CDR3aa: CASRPGEGILLEQYF
j_gene: TRBJ1-2; d_gene: -; abundance: -; v_gene: TRBV5-1; CDR3nt: TGCGCCAGCAGCTTGGTCAGGCCGGCTAACTATGGCTACACCTTC; CDR3aa: CASSLVRPANYGYTF
j_gene: TRBJ2-5; d_gene: TRBD2; abundance: -; v_gene: TRBV7-2; CDR3nt: TGTGCCAGCAGCCAATTCGGACTAGCGGGGGCAGAGACCCAGTACTTC; CDR3aa: CASSQFGLAGAETQYF
j_gene: TRBJ2-1; d_gene: TRBD2; abundance: -; v_gene: TRBV11-3; CDR3nt: TGTGCCAGCAGCTTATTTGGTGGAGCGGGAGGTGGTGAGCAGTTCTTC; CDR3aa: CASSLFGGAGGGEQFF
j_gene: TRBJ2-5; d_gene: -; abundance: -; v_gene: TRBV7-9; CDR3nt: TGTGCCAGCAACGCCCAGCAGGGGATAGAGACCCAGTACTTC; CDR3aa: CASNAQQGIETQYF
j_gene: TRBJ2-3; d_gene: -; abundance: -; v_gene: TRBV5-6; CDR3nt: TGTGCCAGCAGGACTGACTTGGTTACAGATACGCAGTATTTT; CDR3aa: CASRTDLVTDTQYF
j_gene: TRBJ1-2; d_gene: -; abundance: -; v_gene: TRBV2; CDR3nt: TGTGCCAGCAGCTCGCAGGAAAGGAACTATGGCTACACCTTC; CDR3aa: CASSSQERNYGYTF
j_gene: TRBJ2-1; d_gene: TRBD2; abundance: -; v_gene: TRBV19; CDR3nt: TGTGCCAGTAGGGCCGGACTAGCTTTTTTCGATGAGCAGTTCTTC; CDR3aa: CASRAGLAFFDEQFF
j_gene: TRBJ2-1; d_gene: TRBD2; abundance: -; v_gene: TRBV4-2; CDR3nt: TGTGCCAGCAGCCAATCCCGGACTAGCGGAGGCAACAATGAGCAGTTCTTC; CDR3aa: CASSQSRTSGGNNEQFF
j_gene: TRBJ2-7; d_gene: -; abundance: -; v_gene: TRBV27; CDR3nt: TGTGCCAGCAGTTTTTTAGGGGTCGAGCAGTACTTC; CDR3aa: CASSFLGVEQYF
j_gene: TRBJ1-1; d_gene: -; abundance: -; v_gene: TRBV10-3; CDR3nt: TGTGCCATCAGCCAGGACAACCGGGCTTTCTTT; CDR3aa: CAISQDNRAFF
j_gene: TRBJ2-1; d_gene: -; abundance: once; v_gene: TRBV7-9; CDR3nt: TGTGCCAGCAGCACCTCTTGGAGCTCCTACAATGAGCAGTTCTTC; CDR3aa: CASSTSWSSYNEQFF
j_gene: TRBJ2-3; d_gene: TRBD2; abundance: -; v_gene: TRBV18; CDR3nt: TGTGCCAGCTCACCCACTAGCGGGAGTATCGCAGATACGCAGTATTTT; CDR3aa: CASSPTSGSIADTQYF
j_gene: TRBJ2-5; d_gene: -; abundance: -; v_gene: TRBV7-2; CDR3nt: TGTGCCAGCAGCTTGGGTAGGGGCCCCGGGACCCAGTACTTC; CDR3aa: CASSLGRGPGTQYF
j_gene: TRBJ2-3; d_gene: TRBD2; abundance: -; v_gene: TRBV4-3; CDR3nt: TGCGCCAGCAGCCGCTTGCCCCTAGCGGGGGGGGCAGATACGCAGTATTTT; CDR3aa: CASSRLPLAGGADTQYF
j_gene: TRBJ2-7; d_gene: TRBD2; abundance: -; v_gene: TRBV7-2; CDR3nt: TGTGCCAGCAGCTTAAGGGCGGGAGCGGAATACGAGCAGTACTTC; CDR3aa: CASSLRAGAEYEQYF
j_gene: TRBJ1-1; d_gene: -; abundance: -; v_gene: TRBV6-1; CDR3nt: TGTGCCAGCAGGCGGGGCGGGAGGCCTGAAGCTTTCTTT; CDR3aa: CASRRGGRPEAFF
j_gene: TRBJ2-5; d_gene: TRBD2; abundance: -; v_gene: TRBV19; CDR3nt: TGTGCCAGTAGTATAACTAGCGGGAGCCCGGAAGAGACCCAGTACTTC; CDR3aa: CASSITSGSPEETQYF
j_gene: TRBJ1-5; d_gene: -; abundance: -; v_gene: TRBV6-1; CDR3nt: TGTGCCAGCCAGACGGGATATAGCAATCAGCCCCAGCATTTT; CDR3aa: CASQTGYSNQPQHF
j_gene: TRBJ2-5; d_gene: TRBD2; abundance: -; v_gene: TRBV4-2; CDR3nt: TGTGCCAGCAGCCCTTCAGAGACTAGCGAACAAGAGACCCAGTACTTC; CDR3aa: CASSPSETSEQETQYF
j_gene: TRBJ2-7; d_gene: TRBD2; abundance: once; v_gene: TRBV27; CDR3nt: TGTGCCAGCAGCCGGGGACTAGTCTACGAGCAGTACTTC; CDR3aa: CASSRGLVYEQYF
j_gene: TRBJ1-1; d_gene: -; abundance: once; v_gene: TRBV10-3; CDR3nt: TGTGCCATCGGGGCCACAGGGAGCTGGGAGACTGAAGCTTTCTTT; CDR3aa: CAIGATGSWETEAFF
j_gene: TRBJ1-1; d_gene: -; abundance: few; v_gene: TRBV11-2; CDR3nt: TGTGCCAGCAGCTTAGCAGGGTCTCGGGAAGCTTTCTTT; CDR3aa: CASSLAGSREAFF
j_gene: TRBJ1-6; d_gene: -; abundance: once; v_gene: TRBV9; CDR3nt: TGTGCCAGCAGCATGGACGGCGGGCCCTCCTATAATTCACCCCTCCACTTT; CDR3aa: CASSMDGGPSYNSPLHF
j_gene: TRBJ2-5; d_gene: -; abundance: few; v_gene: TRBV13; CDR3nt: TGTGCCAGCAGCTTAGGGGGTAGAGGAGACTTTGGGACCCAGTACTTC; CDR3aa: CASSLGGRGDFGTQYF
j_gene: TRBJ1-2; d_gene: -; abundance: -; v_gene: TRBV19; CDR3nt: TGTGCCAGTAGTATCGCGGGGGTTGCCTTTGGCTACACCTTC; CDR3aa: CASSIAGVAFGYTF
j_gene: TRBJ2-1; d_gene: TRBD2; abundance: -; v_gene: TRBV30; CDR3nt: TGTGCCTGGAGGGGCCCGACACTAGCGGAGGGATACAATGAGCAGTTCTTC; CDR3aa: CAWRGPTLAEGYNEQFF
j_gene: TRBJ2-1; d_gene: TRBD2; abundance: -; v_gene: TRBV6-6; CDR3nt: TGTGCCAGCAGTCGCGGACTAGCGGGAGCCAATGAGCAGTTCTTC; CDR3aa: CASSRGLAGANEQFF
j_gene: TRBJ2-7; d_gene: TRBD1; abundance: -; v_gene: TRBV7-6; CDR3nt: TGTGCCAGCAGCTTCGGACAGGGGTCCTACGAGCAGTACTTC; CDR3aa: CASSFGQGSYEQYF